The 6 T cell receptor beta chains below were found in one sample sequenced in a study of cytomegalovirus exposure and HLA in healthy donors (dated by TCRdb to between 2016 and 2019). Library construction relied on the immunoSEQ multiplex PCR assay. Not all clones reach the TCRdb copy of this immuneACCESS table, which keeps in-frame sequences only. Checked studies attribute under half of the gap to unresolved V genes and leave the rest unexplained. Present in this sample are approximately 110,000 clones, 94% of which were seen just once. The ten largest clones add up to less than 1.5% of the sample. Input material: PBMCs. The receptor set was obtained from a woman aged 18 to 35 in good health and CMV-seronegative.

J is TRBJ2-1 and V is TRBV11-3; 8 bases align to TRBD2. After removal of 3 bases from V and 0 bases from J, the junction contained 1 base not matched to a gene. Germline V lookup: CDR1 SGHNT, CDR2 YENEEA. The CDR3 consists of 15 residues. DNA for the CDR3: TGTGCCAGCAGCTTTAGCGGGGACTCCTACAATGAGCAGTTCTTC. Its protein product is CASSFSGDSYNEQFF.

This clone was detected once. This chain uses TRBV6-1 with TRBJ2-1, with TRBD2 matching 7 bases. Germline CDR1 is MNHNS and CDR2 is SASEGT. The CDR3 runs 15 residues. Unmatched junction bases numbered 5, after V lost 4 bases and J lost 2 bases. The CDR3 DNA reads as TGTGCCAGCAGTGCCCGGACTAGGGCCTACAATGAGCAGTTCTTC. This sequence encodes CASSARTRAYNEQFF.

The table lists this clone with a few counts. The CDR3 protein is CASSPQTGGVYEQYF. The CDR3 DNA sequence: TGTGCCAGCAGCCCGCAGACAGGGGGAGTCTACGAGCAGTACTTC. The genes are TRBV7-9 and TRBJ2-7, with TRBD1 matching 9 bases. The CDR3 contains 15 residues. Germline trimming cut 5 bases from V and 3 bases from J; bases unmatched to any gene: 8. CDR1 is SEHNR, CDR2 FQNEAQ, per germline (reference sequence).

The rearrangement uses TRBV28 and TRBJ1-2; D may be TRBD1 (5 bases). Germline V gene data show CDR1 as MDHEN and CDR2 as SYDVKM. V gave up 5 bases and J gave up 3 bases, with 7 bases separating them. The length of the CDR3 is 12 residues. The CDR3, as DNA: TGTGCCAGCAGTGGACAAGACTATGGCTACACCTTC. Its protein is CASSGQDYGYTF.

The chain recombines TRBV28 with TRBJ1-2; 8 bases map to TRBD1. From germline, CDR1 is MDHEN and CDR2 SYDVKM. The length of the CDR3 is 14 residues. V lost 5 bases and J lost 2; bases outside the gene matches: 4. This CDR3 reads CASSQGAPNYGYTF. Written as DNA, the CDR3 is TGTGCCAGCAGTCAGGGGGCGCCCAACTATGGCTACACCTTC.

The chain recombines TRBV28 with TRBJ2-1; the D gene is possibly TRBD2 (5 bases). V lost 5 bases and J lost 7, with 18 bases in between. Germline V gene lookup returns CDR1 MDHEN and CDR2 SYDVKM. The CDR3 sequence is 15 residues long. The CDR3 spells CASSPLGEMGNEQFF. In nucleotides, the CDR3 is TGTGCCAGCAGTCCCCTTGGGGAGATGGGGAATGAGCAGTTCTTC.